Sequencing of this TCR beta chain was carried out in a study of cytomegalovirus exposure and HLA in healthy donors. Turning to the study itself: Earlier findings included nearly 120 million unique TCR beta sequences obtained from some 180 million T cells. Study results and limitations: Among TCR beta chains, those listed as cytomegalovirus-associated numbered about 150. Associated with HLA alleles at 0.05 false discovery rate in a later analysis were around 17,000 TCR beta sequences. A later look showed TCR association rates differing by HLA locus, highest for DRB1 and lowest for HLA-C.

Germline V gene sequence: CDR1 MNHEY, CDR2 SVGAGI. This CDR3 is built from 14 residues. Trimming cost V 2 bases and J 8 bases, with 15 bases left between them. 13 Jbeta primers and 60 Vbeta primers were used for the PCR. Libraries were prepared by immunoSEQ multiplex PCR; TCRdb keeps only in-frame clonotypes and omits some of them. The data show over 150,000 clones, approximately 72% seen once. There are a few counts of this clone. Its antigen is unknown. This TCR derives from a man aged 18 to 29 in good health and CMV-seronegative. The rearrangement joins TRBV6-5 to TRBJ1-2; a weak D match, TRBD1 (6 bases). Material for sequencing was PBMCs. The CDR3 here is CASSYGGHGRGYTF. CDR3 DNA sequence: TGTGCCAGCAGTTACGGGGGACATGGAAGGGGCTACACCTTC.